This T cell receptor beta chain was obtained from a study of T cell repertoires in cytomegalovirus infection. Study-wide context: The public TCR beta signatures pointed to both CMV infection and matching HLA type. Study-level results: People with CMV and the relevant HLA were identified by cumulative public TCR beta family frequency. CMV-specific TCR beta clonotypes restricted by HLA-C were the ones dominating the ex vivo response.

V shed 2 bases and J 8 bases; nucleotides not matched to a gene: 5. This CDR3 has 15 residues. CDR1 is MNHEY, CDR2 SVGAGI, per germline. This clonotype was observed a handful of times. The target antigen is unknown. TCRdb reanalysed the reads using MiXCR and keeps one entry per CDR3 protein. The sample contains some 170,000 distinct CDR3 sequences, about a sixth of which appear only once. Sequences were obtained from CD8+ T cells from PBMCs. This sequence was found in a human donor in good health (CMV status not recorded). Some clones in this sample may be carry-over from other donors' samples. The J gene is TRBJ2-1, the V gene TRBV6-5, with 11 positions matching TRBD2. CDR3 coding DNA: TGTGCCAGCAGTTACCTTAGCGGGGGGGCAGATGAGCAGTTCTTC. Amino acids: CASSYLSGGADEQFF.